These T cell receptor beta chains were read from a single sample in a study of shared clonotypes between healthy human individuals. Assay used: immunoSEQ multiplex PCR; TCRdb lists only in-frame clones, some missing. In the table there are hundreds of thousands of clones, about 95% of which are singletons. The sample comprised naive CD8+ T cells sorted from blood. The source is a woman in her twenties or thirties in good health. The CDR3 runs from the conserved cysteine through the conserved F or W. D genes are given only for firm matches. Where a row states a size, it is once, few, many or the class of an expanded clone; other rows omit it.

D gene: TRBD1
clone size: .
V gene: TRBV7-2
J gene: TRBJ1-5
CDR3 DNA: TGTGCCAGCAGCCCCCGGGACAGGGACGGACAGCCCCAGCATTTT
CDR3 protein: CASSPRDRDGQPQHF

D gene: .
clone size: .
V gene: TRBV27
J gene: TRBJ1-2
CDR3 DNA: TGTGCCAGCAGTTTTACTGGGGGGGGAGATGGCTACACCTTC
CDR3 protein: CASSFTGGGDGYTF

D gene: .
clone size: once
V gene: TRBV28
J gene: TRBJ1-3
CDR3 DNA: TGTGCCAGCAGTTTCTCCATGGACTCGGACAGATGGGCACGGGAGGGTCTCTGGAAACACCATATATTT
CDR3 protein: CASSFSMDSDRWAREGLWKHHIF

D gene: TRBD1
clone size: .
V gene: TRBV4-1
J gene: TRBJ2-7
CDR3 DNA: TGCGCCAGCAGCCTTCCGGGACAGGGCCTGTTTGACGAGCAGTACTTC
CDR3 protein: CASSLPGQGLFDEQYF

D gene: .
clone size: .
V gene: TRBV7-4
J gene: TRBJ1-5
CDR3 DNA: TGTGCCAGCAGCCATGTAGGGGGGCCTGGCAATCAGCCCCAGCATTTT
CDR3 protein: CASSHVGGPGNQPQHF

D gene: .
clone size: .
V gene: TRBV28
J gene: TRBJ2-7
CDR3 DNA: TGTGCCAGCAGTTACTCTAGCGTCTACGAGCAGTACTTC
CDR3 protein: CASSYSSVYEQYF

D gene: .
clone size: .
V gene: TRBV7-9
J gene: TRBJ2-7
CDR3 DNA: TGTGCCAGCAGTCTAGAGTCAAGGGAGCAGTACTTC
CDR3 protein: CASSLESREQYF

D gene: .
clone size: once
V gene: TRBV28
J gene: TRBJ2-7
CDR3 DNA: TGTGCCAGCAGACCGACAGAATCCAACGAGCAGTACTTC
CDR3 protein: CASRPTESNEQYF

D gene: TRBD1
clone size: .
V gene: TRBV28
J gene: TRBJ2-2
CDR3 DNA: TGTGCCAGCAGTACTGACAGGGAAAATTGGACCGGGGAGCTGTTTTTT
CDR3 protein: CASSTDRENWTGELFF

D gene: TRBD1
clone size: .
V gene: TRBV5-6
J gene: TRBJ2-7
CDR3 DNA: TGTGCCAGCAGCTCGCGGACAGGGAGCTCCTACGAGCAGTACTTC
CDR3 protein: CASSSRTGSSYEQYF

D gene: TRBD1
clone size: few
V gene: TRBV30
J gene: TRBJ1-5
CDR3 DNA: TGTGCCTGGAGTGCGGGACAGTACAATCAGCCCCAGCATTTT
CDR3 protein: CAWSAGQYNQPQHF

D gene: .
clone size: once
V gene: TRBV10-1
J gene: TRBJ2-7
CDR3 DNA: TGCGCCAGCAGTATGGGGGCTTCCTACGAGCAGTACTTC
CDR3 protein: CASSMGASYEQYF

D gene: TRBD2
clone size: .
V gene: TRBV14
J gene: TRBJ2-1
CDR3 DNA: TGTGCCAGCAGCCAACCTAGCGGGAGTGGGTTCGATGAGCAGTTCTTC
CDR3 protein: CASSQPSGSGFDEQFF

D gene: .
clone size: .
V gene: TRBV6-5
J gene: TRBJ2-7
CDR3 DNA: TGTGCCAGCAGTTATTCCGCCAGGCGCTCCTACGAGCAGTACTTC
CDR3 protein: CASSYSARRSYEQYF

D gene: .
clone size: .
V gene: TRBV11-2
J gene: TRBJ1-4
CDR3 DNA: TGTGCCAGCAGCTTATGGGCCGCGGGTAATGAAAAACTGTTTTTT
CDR3 protein: CASSLWAAGNEKLFF

D gene: .
clone size: .
V gene: TRBV21-1
J gene: TRBJ2-7
CDR3 DNA: TGTGCCAGCAGCAAAACCCTACCTCTAGCGAGAAGAGCTGACGAGCAGTACTTC
CDR3 protein: CASSKTLPLARRADEQYF

D gene: .
clone size: once
V gene: TRBV7-9
J gene: TRBJ2-3
CDR3 DNA: TGTGCCAGCAGCTGGAAACTGGGGATAGGGGATACGCAGTATTTT
CDR3 protein: CASSWKLGIGDTQYF

D gene: .
clone size: .
V gene: TRBV27
J gene: TRBJ2-6
CDR3 DNA: TGTGCCAGCAGTTCCCGCACTAGCCGCTCTGGGGCCAACGTCCTGACTTTC
CDR3 protein: CASSSRTSRSGANVLTF

D gene: .
clone size: .
V gene: TRBV5-6
J gene: TRBJ2-5
CDR3 DNA: TGTGCCAGCAGCTTGGATTACGCGGAGACCCAGTACTTC
CDR3 protein: CASSLDYAETQYF

D gene: .
clone size: .
V gene: TRBV11-2
J gene: TRBJ1-2
CDR3 DNA: TGTGCCAGCAGCGGAGGGGGGGACTATGGCTACACCTTC
CDR3 protein: CASSGGGDYGYTF

D gene: .
clone size: .
V gene: TRBV9
J gene: TRBJ1-1
CDR3 DNA: TGTGCCAGCAGCGGCGAGTCCATGGACACTGAAGCTTTCTTT
CDR3 protein: CASSGESMDTEAFF

D gene: .
clone size: .
V gene: TRBV15
J gene: TRBJ2-7
CDR3 DNA: TGTGCCACCAGCAGAGACATGGCAGGGGTTTGGTACGAGCAGTACTTC
CDR3 protein: CATSRDMAGVWYEQYF

D gene: .
clone size: .
V gene: TRBV30
J gene: TRBJ2-7
CDR3 DNA: TGTGCCTGGAGTGTAGTGAACACCTACGAGCAGTACTTC
CDR3 protein: CAWSVVNTYEQYF

D gene: .
clone size: .
V gene: TRBV19
J gene: TRBJ2-7
CDR3 DNA: TGTGCCAGTAGTATGAGGTTCCCCTACAGGTATAACTCCTACGAGCAGTACTTC
CDR3 protein: CASSMRFPYRYNSYEQYF

D gene: TRBD1
clone size: .
V gene: TRBV25-1
J gene: TRBJ1-2
CDR3 DNA: TGTGCCAGCACCGCCGCAGGGGGGGGTGGCTACACCTTC
CDR3 protein: CASTAAGGGGYTF

D gene: .
clone size: .
V gene: TRBV27
J gene: TRBJ2-1
CDR3 DNA: TGTGCCAGCAGTTTTGACGGGAGTTCCTACAATGAGCAGTTCTTC
CDR3 protein: CASSFDGSSYNEQFF

D gene: .
clone size: once
V gene: TRBV13
J gene: TRBJ2-7
CDR3 DNA: TGTGCCAGCAGGTTGGAGAGCTCCTACGAGCAGTACTTC
CDR3 protein: CASRLESSYEQYF

D gene: TRBD1
clone size: once
V gene: TRBV7-9
J gene: TRBJ1-2
CDR3 DNA: TGTGCCAGCAGCCTAGCCCAGGGGGCTAACTATGGCTACACCTTC
CDR3 protein: CASSLAQGANYGYTF

D gene: .
clone size: .
V gene: TRBV11-1
J gene: TRBJ1-1
CDR3 DNA: TGTGCCAGCAGCTCCAGGCAAGCTAAGAACACTGAAGCTTTCTTT
CDR3 protein: CASSSRQAKNTEAFF

D gene: TRBD1
clone size: .
V gene: TRBV5-4
J gene: TRBJ2-1
CDR3 DNA: TGTGCCAGCAGCTTGTGGGACAGCTACAATGAGCAGTTCTTC
CDR3 protein: CASSLWDSYNEQFF

D gene: .
clone size: .
V gene: TRBV9
J gene: TRBJ2-1
CDR3 DNA: TGTGCCAGCAGCGTAGTGGAATCCAATGAGCAGTTCTTC
CDR3 protein: CASSVVESNEQFF

D gene: .
clone size: .
V gene: TRBV28
J gene: TRBJ1-1
CDR3 DNA: TGTGCCAGCAGTTTCATTAGGACAGAAGCTTTCTTT
CDR3 protein: CASSFIRTEAFF

D gene: .
clone size: .
V gene: TRBV28
J gene: TRBJ2-7
CDR3 DNA: TGTGCCAGCCAAAGGCGTGAGCAGTACTTC
CDR3 protein: CASQRREQYF

D gene: .
clone size: once
V gene: TRBV12-1
J gene: TRBJ2-7
CDR3 DNA: TGTGCCAGCAGCTTTGCGTTTCCGGGACTAGCTCTAAGTTCCTACGAGCAGTACTTC
CDR3 protein: CASSFAFPGLALSSYEQYF

D gene: .
clone size: .
V gene: TRBV19
J gene: TRBJ1-5
CDR3 DNA: TGTGCCAGTAGTATATTCCGTGGGGAGTCCGATCAGCCCCAGCATTTT
CDR3 protein: CASSIFRGESDQPQHF

D gene: TRBD2
clone size: .
V gene: TRBV6-1
J gene: TRBJ2-1
CDR3 DNA: TGTGCCAGCAGTGATCTAGCGGGAGGAAACAATGAGCAGTTCTTC
CDR3 protein: CASSDLAGGNNEQFF

D gene: TRBD1
clone size: .
V gene: TRBV5-1
J gene: TRBJ1-1
CDR3 DNA: TGCGCCAGCAGCTGGGGGACAGTGAGGTCTGAAGCTTTCTTT
CDR3 protein: CASSWGTVRSEAFF

D gene: TRBD1
clone size: .
V gene: TRBV6-5
J gene: TRBJ1-2
CDR3 DNA: TGTGCCAGCGGATTCGTAAGACAGGGGTACTATGGCTACACCTTC
CDR3 protein: CASGFVRQGYYGYTF

D gene: .
clone size: .
V gene: TRBV7-2
J gene: TRBJ2-7
CDR3 DNA: TGTGCCAGCAGCTTTAGTATCGAGCAGTACTTC
CDR3 protein: CASSFSIEQYF

D gene: .
clone size: .
V gene: TRBV9
J gene: TRBJ2-7
CDR3 DNA: TGTGCCAGCAGCGTAGCTGGGTTTCCCTACGAGCAGTACTTC
CDR3 protein: CASSVAGFPYEQYF

D gene: TRBD1
clone size: .
V gene: TRBV28
J gene: TRBJ1-5
CDR3 DNA: TGTGCCAGCAGTTTCATTAAACCCTGGGACAGCGGAATTCAGCCCCAGCATTTT
CDR3 protein: CASSFIKPWDSGIQPQHF

D gene: TRBD2
clone size: .
V gene: TRBV5-4
J gene: TRBJ2-7
CDR3 DNA: TGTGCCAGCAGCTTGGCCCCGGCGACTAGCACGTTATCACCCTACGAGCAGTACTTC
CDR3 protein: CASSLAPATSTLSPYEQYF